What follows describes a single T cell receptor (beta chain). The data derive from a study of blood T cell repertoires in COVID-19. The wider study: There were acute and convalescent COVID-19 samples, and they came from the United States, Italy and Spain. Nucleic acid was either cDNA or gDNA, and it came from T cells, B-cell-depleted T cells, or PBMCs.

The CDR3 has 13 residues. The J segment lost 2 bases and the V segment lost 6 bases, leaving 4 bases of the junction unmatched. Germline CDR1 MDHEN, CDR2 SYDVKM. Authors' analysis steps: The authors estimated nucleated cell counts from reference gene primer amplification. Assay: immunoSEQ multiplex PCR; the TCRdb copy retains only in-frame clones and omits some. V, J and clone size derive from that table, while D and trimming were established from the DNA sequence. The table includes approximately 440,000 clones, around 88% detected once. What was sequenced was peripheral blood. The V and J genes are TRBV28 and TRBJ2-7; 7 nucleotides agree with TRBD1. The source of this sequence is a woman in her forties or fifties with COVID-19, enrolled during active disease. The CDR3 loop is CASSTGAAYEQYF. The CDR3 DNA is TGTGCCAGCAGCACAGGGGCCGCCTACGAGCAGTACTTC.